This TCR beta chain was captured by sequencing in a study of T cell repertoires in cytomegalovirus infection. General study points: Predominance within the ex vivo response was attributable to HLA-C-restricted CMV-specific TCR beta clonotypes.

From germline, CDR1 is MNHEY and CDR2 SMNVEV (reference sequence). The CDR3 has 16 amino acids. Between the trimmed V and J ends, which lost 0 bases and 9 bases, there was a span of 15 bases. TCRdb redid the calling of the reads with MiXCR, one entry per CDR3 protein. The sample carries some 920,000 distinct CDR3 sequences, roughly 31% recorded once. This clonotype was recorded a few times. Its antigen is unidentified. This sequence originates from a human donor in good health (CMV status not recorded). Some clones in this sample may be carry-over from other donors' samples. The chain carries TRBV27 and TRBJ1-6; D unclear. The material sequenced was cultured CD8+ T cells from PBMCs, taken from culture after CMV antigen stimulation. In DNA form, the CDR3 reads TGTGCCAGCAGTTTATCGCGGCTGTCCACGGGTTCACCCCTCCACTTT. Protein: CASSLSRLSTGSPLHF.